Sequencing of this T cell receptor (beta chain) was carried out in a study of PD-1 blockade in classical Hodgkin lymphoma. The study's findings and limits: Individuals initiating nivolumab under 1 year after ASCT were excluded. Patients newly diagnosed and complete responders had comparable baseline diversity.

Each patient experienced a relapse that followed autologous stem cell transplantation, and brentuximab vedotin exposure varied. Relapsed/refractory classical Hodgkin lymphoma patients had complete, partial or progressive responses. The repertoire was sequenced with immunoSEQ multiplex PCR; TCRdb's copy has only in-frame clones and lacks some. The table has 80,000 to 100,000 clones, roughly 90% seen once; the top ten hold 2.5% to 3%. CDR1 is SGHRS and CDR2 is YFSETQ in the germline V gene. The CDR3 has 14 amino acids. V shed 2 bases and J shed 4 bases, with 12 bases lying between them. Worth noting for this clone: The target antigen is unknown.

The chain is built from TRBV5-1 and TRBJ1-2; tentatively, D is TRBD1 (6 bases). The clonotype was recovered from a human donor with classical Hodgkin lymphoma. Sequences were derived from peripheral blood mononuclear cells (PBMCs), sampled at baseline. The CDR3 loop reads CASSFPDRTYGYTF. CDR3 bases: TGCGCCAGCAGCTTCCCCGACAGGACCTATGGCTACACCTTC. Full variable domain (missing parts from reference TRBV5-1 and TRBJ1-2): KAGVTQTPRYLIKTRGQQVTLSCSPISGHRSVSWYQQTPGQGLQFLFEYFSETQRNKGNFPGRFSGRQFSNSRSEMNVSTLELGDSALYLCASSFPDRTYGYTFGSGTRLTVV.